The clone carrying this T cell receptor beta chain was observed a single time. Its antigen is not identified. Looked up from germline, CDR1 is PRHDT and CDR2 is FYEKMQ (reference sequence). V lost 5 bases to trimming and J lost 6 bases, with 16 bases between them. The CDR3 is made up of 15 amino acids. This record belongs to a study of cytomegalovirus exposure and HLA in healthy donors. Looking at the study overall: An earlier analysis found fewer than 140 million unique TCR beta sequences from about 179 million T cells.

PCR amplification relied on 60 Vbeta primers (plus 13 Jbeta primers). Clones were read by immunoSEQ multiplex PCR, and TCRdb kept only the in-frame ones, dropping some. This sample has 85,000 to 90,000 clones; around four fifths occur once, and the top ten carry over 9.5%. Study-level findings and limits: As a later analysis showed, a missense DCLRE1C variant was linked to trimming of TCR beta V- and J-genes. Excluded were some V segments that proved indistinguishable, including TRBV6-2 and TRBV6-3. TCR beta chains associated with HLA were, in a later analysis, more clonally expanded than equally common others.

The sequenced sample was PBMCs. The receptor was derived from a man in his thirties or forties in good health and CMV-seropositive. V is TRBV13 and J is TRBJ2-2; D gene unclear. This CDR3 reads CASSTNEAGAGELFF. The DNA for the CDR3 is TGTGCCAGCAGCACCAATGAGGCTGGCGCCGGGGAGCTGTTTTTT.